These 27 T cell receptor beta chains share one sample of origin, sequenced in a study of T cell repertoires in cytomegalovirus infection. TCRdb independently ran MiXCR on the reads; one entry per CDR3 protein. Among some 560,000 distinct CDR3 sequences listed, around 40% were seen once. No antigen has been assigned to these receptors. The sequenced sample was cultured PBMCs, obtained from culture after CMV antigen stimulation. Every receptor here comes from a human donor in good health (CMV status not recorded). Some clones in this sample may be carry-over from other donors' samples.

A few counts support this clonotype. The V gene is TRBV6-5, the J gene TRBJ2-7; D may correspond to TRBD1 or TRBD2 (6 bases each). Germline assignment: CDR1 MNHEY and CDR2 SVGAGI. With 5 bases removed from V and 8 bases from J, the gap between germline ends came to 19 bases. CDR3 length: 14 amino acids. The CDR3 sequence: CASSPRDPGDKQYF. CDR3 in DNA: TGTGCCAGCAGTCCCAGGGACCCGGGGGACAAGCAGTACTTC.

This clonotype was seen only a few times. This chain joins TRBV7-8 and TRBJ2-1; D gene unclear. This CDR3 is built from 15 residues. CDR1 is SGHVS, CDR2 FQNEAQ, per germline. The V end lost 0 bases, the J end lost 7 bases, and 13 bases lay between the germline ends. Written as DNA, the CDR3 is TGTGCCAGCAGCTTAGCGATTGGGAAGGATAATGAGCAGTTCTTC. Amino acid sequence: CASSLAIGKDNEQFF.

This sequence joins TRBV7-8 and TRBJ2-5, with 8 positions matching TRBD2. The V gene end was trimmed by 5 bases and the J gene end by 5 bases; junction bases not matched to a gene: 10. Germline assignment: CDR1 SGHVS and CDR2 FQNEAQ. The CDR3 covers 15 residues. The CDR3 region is CASSNIRGGMETQYF. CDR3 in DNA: TGTGCCAGCAGCAATATACGGGGGGGCATGGAGACCCAGTACTTC.

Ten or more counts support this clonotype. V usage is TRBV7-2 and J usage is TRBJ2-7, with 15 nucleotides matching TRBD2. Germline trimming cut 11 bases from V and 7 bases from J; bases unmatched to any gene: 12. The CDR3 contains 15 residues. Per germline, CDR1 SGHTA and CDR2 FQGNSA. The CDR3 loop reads CAGQAYGLAGGEQYF. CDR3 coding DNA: TGTGCCGGACAAGCCTACGGACTAGCGGGAGGGGAGCAGTACTTC.

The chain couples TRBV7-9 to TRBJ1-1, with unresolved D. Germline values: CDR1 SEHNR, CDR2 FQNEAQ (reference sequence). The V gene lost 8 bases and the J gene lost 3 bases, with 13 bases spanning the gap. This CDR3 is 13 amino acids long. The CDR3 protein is CASAAGRDTEAFF. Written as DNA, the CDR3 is TGTGCCAGCGCGGCGGGGAGAGACACTGAAGCTTTCTTT.

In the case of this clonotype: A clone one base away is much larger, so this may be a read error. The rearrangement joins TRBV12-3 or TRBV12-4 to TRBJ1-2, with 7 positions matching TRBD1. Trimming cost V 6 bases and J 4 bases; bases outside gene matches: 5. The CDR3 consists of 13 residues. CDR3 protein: CASSPGQTYGYTF. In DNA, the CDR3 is TGTGCCAGCAGCCCGGGACAGACCTATGGCTACACCTTC.

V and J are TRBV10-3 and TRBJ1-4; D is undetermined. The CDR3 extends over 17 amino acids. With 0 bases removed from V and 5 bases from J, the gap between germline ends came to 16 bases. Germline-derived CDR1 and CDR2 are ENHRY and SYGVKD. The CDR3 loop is CAISESGLRDGNEKLFF. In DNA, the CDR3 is TGTGCCATCAGTGAGTCGGGTTTGAGAGATGGAAATGAAAAACTGTTTTTT.

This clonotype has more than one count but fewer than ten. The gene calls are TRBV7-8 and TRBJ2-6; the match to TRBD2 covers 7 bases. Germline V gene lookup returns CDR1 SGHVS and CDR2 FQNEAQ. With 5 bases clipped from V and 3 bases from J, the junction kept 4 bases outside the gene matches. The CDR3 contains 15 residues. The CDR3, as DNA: TGTGCCAGCAGCCGAAGGACTAGTGGGGCCAACGTCCTGACTTTC. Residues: CASSRRTSGANVLTF.

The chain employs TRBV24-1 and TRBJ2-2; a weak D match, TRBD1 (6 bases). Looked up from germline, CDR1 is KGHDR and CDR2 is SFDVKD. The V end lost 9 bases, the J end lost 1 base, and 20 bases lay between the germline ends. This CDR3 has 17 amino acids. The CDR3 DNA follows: TGTGCCACCGAGCCATCTCAGGGGAGTAGGAACACCGGGGAGCTGTTTTTT. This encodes CATEPSQGSRNTGELFF.

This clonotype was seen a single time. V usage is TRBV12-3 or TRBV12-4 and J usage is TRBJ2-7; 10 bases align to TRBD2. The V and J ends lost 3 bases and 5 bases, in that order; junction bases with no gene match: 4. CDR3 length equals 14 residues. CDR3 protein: CASSFRSGRDEQYF. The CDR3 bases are TGTGCCAGCAGTTTTCGCAGCGGGAGGGACGAGCAGTACTTC.

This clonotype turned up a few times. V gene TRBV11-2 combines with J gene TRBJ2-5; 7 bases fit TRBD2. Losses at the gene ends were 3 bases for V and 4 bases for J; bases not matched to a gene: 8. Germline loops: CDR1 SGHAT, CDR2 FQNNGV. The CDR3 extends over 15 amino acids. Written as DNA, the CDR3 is TGTGCCAGCAGCTTCTCGTGGGCGGGAGTAGAGACCCAGTACTTC. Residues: CASSFSWAGVETQYF.

This CDR3 reads CATSDDGGAYEQFF. In DNA, the CDR3 is TGTGCCACCAGTGATGACGGGGGGGCATATGAGCAGTTCTTC. This chain links TRBV24-1 with TRBJ2-1; 8 bases match TRBD2. This CDR3 has 14 amino acids. The germline gives CDR1 KGHDR, CDR2 SFDVKD. V shed 3 bases, J shed 8 bases, and the junction held 5 bases outside the gene matches.

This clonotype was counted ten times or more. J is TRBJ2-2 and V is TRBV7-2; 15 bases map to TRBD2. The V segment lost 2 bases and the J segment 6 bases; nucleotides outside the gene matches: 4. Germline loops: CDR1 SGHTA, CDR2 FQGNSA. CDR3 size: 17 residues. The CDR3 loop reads CASSLLGLAGGSGELFF. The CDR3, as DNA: TGTGCCAGCAGCTTACTAGGACTAGCGGGAGGGTCCGGGGAGCTGTTTTTT.

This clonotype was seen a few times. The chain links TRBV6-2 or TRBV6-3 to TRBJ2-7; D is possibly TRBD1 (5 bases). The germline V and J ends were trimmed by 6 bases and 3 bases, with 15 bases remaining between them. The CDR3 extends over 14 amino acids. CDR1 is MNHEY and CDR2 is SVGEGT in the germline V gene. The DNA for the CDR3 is TGTGCCAGCAGCCCCTGGGGCGGCCTCTACGAGCAGTACTTC. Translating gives CASSPWGGLYEQYF.

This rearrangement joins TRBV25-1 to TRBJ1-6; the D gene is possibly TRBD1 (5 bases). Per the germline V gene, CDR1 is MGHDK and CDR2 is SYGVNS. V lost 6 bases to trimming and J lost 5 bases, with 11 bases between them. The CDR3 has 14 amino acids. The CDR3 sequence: CASRQGNDNSPLHF. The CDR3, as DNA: TGTGCCAGCAGGCAGGGTAATGATAATTCACCCCTCCACTTT.

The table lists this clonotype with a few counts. The CDR3 bases are TGTGCCGTTCAGTCGACTAGCGGGGGCTATGAAGAGCAGTTCTTC. Its protein product is CAVQSTSGGYEEQFF. The chain uses TRBV10-3 and TRBJ2-1; 12 bases match TRBD2. The germline V gene has CDR1 ENHRY and CDR2 SYGVKD. V lost 11 bases and J lost 10; bases outside the gene matches: 15. CDR3 length: 15 residues.

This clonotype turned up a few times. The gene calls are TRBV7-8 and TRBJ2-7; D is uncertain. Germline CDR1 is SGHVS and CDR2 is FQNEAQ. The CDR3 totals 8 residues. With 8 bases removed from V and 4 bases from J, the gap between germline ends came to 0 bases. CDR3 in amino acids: CASYEQYF. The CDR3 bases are TGTGCCAGCTACGAGCAGTACTTC.

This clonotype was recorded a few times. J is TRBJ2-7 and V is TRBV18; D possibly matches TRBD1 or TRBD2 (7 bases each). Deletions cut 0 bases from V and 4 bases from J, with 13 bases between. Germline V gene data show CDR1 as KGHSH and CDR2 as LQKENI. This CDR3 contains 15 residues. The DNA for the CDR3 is TGTGCCAGCTCACCACCGAGCAGGGGGGGTTACGAGCAGTACTTC. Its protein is CASSPPSRGGYEQYF. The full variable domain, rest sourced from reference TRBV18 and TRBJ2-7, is NAGVMQNPRHLVRRRGQEARLRCSPMKGHSHVYWYRQLPEEGLKFMVYLQKENIIDESGMPKERFSAEFPKEGPSILRIQQVVRGDSAAYFCASSPPSRGGYEQYFGPGTRLTVT.

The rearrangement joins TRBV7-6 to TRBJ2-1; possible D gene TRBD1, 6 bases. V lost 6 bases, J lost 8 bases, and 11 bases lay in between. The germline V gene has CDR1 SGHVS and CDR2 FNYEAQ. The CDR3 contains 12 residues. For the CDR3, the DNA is TGTGCCAGCAGGTCAGGGGTCGATGAGCAGTTCTTC. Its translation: CASRSGVDEQFF.

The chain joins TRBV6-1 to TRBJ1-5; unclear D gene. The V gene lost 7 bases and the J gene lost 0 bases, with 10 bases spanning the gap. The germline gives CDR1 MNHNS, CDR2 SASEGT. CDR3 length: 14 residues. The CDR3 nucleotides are TGTGCCAGCAAATTGCAGAATAGCAATCAGCCCCAGCATTTT. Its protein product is CASKLQNSNQPQHF.

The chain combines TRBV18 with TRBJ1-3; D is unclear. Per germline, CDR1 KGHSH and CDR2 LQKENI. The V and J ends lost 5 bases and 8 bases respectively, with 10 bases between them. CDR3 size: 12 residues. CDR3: CASSAMTDTIYF. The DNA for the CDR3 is TGTGCCAGCTCAGCGATGACGGACACCATATATTTT.

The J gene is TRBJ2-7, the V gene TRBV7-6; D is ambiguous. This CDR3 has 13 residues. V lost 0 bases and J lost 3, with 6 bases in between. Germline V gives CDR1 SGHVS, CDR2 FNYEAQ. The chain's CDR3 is CASSLAQDYEQYF. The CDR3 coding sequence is TGTGCCAGCAGCTTAGCGCAAGACTACGAGCAGTACTTC.

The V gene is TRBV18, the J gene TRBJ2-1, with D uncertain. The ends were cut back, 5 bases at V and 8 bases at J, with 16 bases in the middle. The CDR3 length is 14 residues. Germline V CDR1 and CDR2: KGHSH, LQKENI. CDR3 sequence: CASSSAFGRDEQFF. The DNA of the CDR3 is TGTGCCAGCTCATCCGCTTTCGGACGGGATGAGCAGTTCTTC.

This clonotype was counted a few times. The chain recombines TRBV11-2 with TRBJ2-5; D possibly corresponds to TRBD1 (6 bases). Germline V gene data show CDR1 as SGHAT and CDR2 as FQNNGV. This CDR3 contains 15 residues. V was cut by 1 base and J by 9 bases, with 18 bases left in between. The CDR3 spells CASSLVRGETGAQYF. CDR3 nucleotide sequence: TGTGCCAGCAGCTTAGTCAGGGGAGAGACTGGAGCCCAGTACTTC.

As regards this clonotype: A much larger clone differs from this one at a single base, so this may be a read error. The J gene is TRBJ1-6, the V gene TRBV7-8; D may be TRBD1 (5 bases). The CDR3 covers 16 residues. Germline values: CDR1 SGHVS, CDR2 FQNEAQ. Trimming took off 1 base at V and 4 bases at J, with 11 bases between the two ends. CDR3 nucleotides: TGTGCCAGCAGCTTAGTTGGGACGAAATATAATTCACCCCTCCACTTT. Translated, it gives CASSLVGTKYNSPLHF.

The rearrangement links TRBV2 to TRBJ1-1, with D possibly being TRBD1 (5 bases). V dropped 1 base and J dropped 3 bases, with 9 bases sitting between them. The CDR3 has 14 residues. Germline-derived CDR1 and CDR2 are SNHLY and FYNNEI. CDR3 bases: TGTGCCAGCAGTGAAGAGGCGGGGGACACTGAAGCTTTCTTT. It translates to CASSEEAGDTEAFF.

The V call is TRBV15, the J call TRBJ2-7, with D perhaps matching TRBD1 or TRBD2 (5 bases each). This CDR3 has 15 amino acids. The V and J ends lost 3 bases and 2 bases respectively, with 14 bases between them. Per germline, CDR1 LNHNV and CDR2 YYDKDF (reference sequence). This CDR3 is CATSSERRGAYEQYF. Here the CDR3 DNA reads TGTGCCACCAGCAGTGAGCGACGGGGCGCCTACGAGCAGTACTTC.